These T cell receptor beta chains were read from a single sample in a study of OX40 agonist ivuxolimab in advanced cancers. TCRdb keeps only in-frame clones here, not all; method: immunoSEQ multiplex PCR. The data show around 75,000 clones, 80% to 90% seen once. The sample in question was CD4+ or CD8+ T cells sorted from blood, obtained in a trial of the OX40 agonist ivuxolimab. The receptors shown here come from an adult with an advanced solid tumor such as melanoma, head and neck, liver or kidney cancer. Each CDR3 is given with its conserved first and last residue.

v_gene: TRBV19
CDR3aa: CASSTIGPRSGANVLTF

v_gene: TRBV11-2
CDR3aa: CASSPRRGTGIVKLFF

v_gene: TRBV10-3
CDR3aa: CATAGAGAFEQYF

v_gene: TRBV6-5
CDR3aa: CASSSLDRIVGYTF

v_gene: TRBV5-1
CDR3aa: CASSLDGGENTEAFF

v_gene: TRBV6-5
CDR3aa: CASSPGNHGYTF

v_gene: TRBV29-1
CDR3aa: CSALGDTRPYEQYF

v_gene: TRBV6-5
CDR3aa: CASSNRGYNSPLHF

v_gene: TRBV15
CDR3aa: CATSRDKQGWGETQYF

v_gene: TRBV5-1
CDR3aa: CASSRRAATNEKLFF

v_gene: TRBV28
CDR3aa: CASSPTRDRRLRGYTF

v_gene: TRBV4-1
CDR3aa: CASSPTILDRAGYEQYF

v_gene: TRBV19
CDR3aa: CASSIEAGIYNEQFF

v_gene: TRBV6-1
CDR3aa: CASSEEGIGTGISTTNEKLFF

v_gene: TRBV6-6
CDR3aa: CASSFPDTFYGYTF

v_gene: TRBV27
CDR3aa: CASKEGQESYNEQFF

v_gene: TRBV5-1
CDR3aa: CASSPGVSGNTIYF

v_gene: TRBV4-2
CDR3aa: CASSQDSEGTEAFF

v_gene: TRBV6-5
CDR3aa: CASSARTGNQPQHF

v_gene: TRBV18
CDR3aa: CASSPRGSGANVLTF

v_gene: TRBV6-1
CDR3aa: CASREKGSGRAPYEQYF

v_gene: TRBV10-3
CDR3aa: CATAGGAGNQPQHF

v_gene: TRBV7-9
CDR3aa: CASSSYKGGRLSYEQYF

v_gene: TRBV5-1
CDR3aa: CASSWGDRGPRGYTF

v_gene: TRBV9
CDR3aa: CASSSGLTVQETQYF

v_gene: TRBV15
CDR3aa: CATSRVAEKLFF

v_gene: TRBV4-1
CDR3aa: CASSHPRGGRSQGSGYTF

v_gene: TRBV29-1
CDR3aa: CSGSGWDYEQYF

v_gene: TRBV11-3
CDR3aa: CASSPGLNTEAFF

v_gene: TRBV7-9
CDR3aa: CASSPIPGLVF

v_gene: TRBV2
CDR3aa: CASSEAQAVYGYTF

v_gene: TRBV4-1
CDR3aa: CASSQDISSTDTQYF

v_gene: TRBV28
CDR3aa: CASSQAGGGAKNIQYF

v_gene: TRBV10-3
CDR3aa: CAIRRAADTQYF

v_gene: TRBV7-8
CDR3aa: CASSPTGTPLGEQYF

v_gene: TRBV2
CDR3aa: CASSPQGVQPQHF

v_gene: TRBV5-1
CDR3aa: CASSPGPFQETQYF

v_gene: TRBV6-1
CDR3aa: CASSDKVFLETQYF

v_gene: TRBV7-9
CDR3aa: CASSLSSGRNTEAFF

v_gene: TRBV18
CDR3aa: CASSPGNNQPQHF

v_gene: TRBV5-4
CDR3aa: CASSWGQTNYGYTF

v_gene: TRBV5-1
CDR3aa: CASSLVGQGSNYGYTF